The rows below give T cell receptor beta chains drawn from one sample of a study of OX40 agonist ivuxolimab in advanced cancers. Libraries were prepared by immunoSEQ multiplex PCR; TCRdb keeps only in-frame clonotypes and omits some of them. The sample carries around 70,000 clones, approximately 90% recorded once. This specimen was CD4+ or CD8+ T cells sorted from blood, taken in a trial of the OX40 agonist ivuxolimab. Receptors were obtained from an adult with an advanced solid tumor such as melanoma, head and neck, liver or kidney cancer. CDR3s include the opening cysteine and the closing phenylalanine or tryptophan. The D gene is left open where the match is weak. The size of a clone is reported for some rows only, either as once, few or many, or as a class for expanded clones.

d_call | clone_size | j_call | v_call | cdr3_aa | cdr3_nt
TRBD2 | - | TRBJ2-3 | TRBV5-4 | CASSIGLAGGGHTDTQYF | TGTGCCAGCAGCATCGGACTAGCGGGGGGGGGACACACAGATACGCAGTATTTT
- | - | TRBJ1-1 | TRBV5-5 | CASRGKGDTEAFF | TGTGCCAGCCGTGGGAAGGGGGACACTGAAGCTTTCTTT
TRBD2 | - | TRBJ2-3 | TRBV5-8 | CASGLAGTLDTQYF | TGTGCCAGCGGACTAGCGGGAACGTTAGATACGCAGTATTTT
- | - | TRBJ2-7 | TRBV25-1 | CASGGGVVNEQYF | TGTGCCAGCGGGGGCGGGGTGGTGAACGAGCAGTACTTC
- | - | TRBJ2-2 | TRBV6-5 | CASSYFGELFF | TGTGCCAGCAGTTATTTCGGGGAGCTGTTTTTT
TRBD2 | - | TRBJ2-5 | TRBV30 | CAWSKLAGAETQYF | TGTGCCTGGAGTAAGCTAGCGGGAGCTGAGACCCAGTACTTC
TRBD1 | - | TRBJ2-5 | TRBV6-1 | CAGRQGVQETQYF | TGTGCCGGTCGACAGGGGGTACAAGAGACCCAGTACTTC
- | - | TRBJ2-6 | TRBV14 | CASSQAGGANVLTF | TGTGCCAGCAGCCAGGCTGGTGGGGCCAACGTCCTGACTTTC
TRBD1 | - | TRBJ1-2 | TRBV5-6 | CASSSTGEGYGYTF | TGTGCCAGCAGCTCGACAGGGGAAGGCTATGGCTACACCTTC
- | - | TRBJ1-3 | TRBV15 | CATSSGHSGNTIYF | TGTGCCACCAGCAGTGGACACTCTGGAAACACCATATATTTT
TRBD1 | - | TRBJ1-3 | TRBV10-3 | CASRPGTDGNTIYF | TGTGCCTCCCGGCCTGGGACAGACGGAAACACCATATATTTT
TRBD2 | - | TRBJ2-7 | TRBV13 | CASSNRGSGGSYEQYF | TGTGCCAGCAGCAACCGTGGTAGCGGGGGATCCTACGAGCAGTACTTC
- | few | TRBJ1-5 | TRBV7-6 | CASSPQSGQPQHF | TGTGCCAGCAGCCCCCAGTCGGGTCAGCCCCAGCATTTT
- | - | TRBJ2-1 | TRBV7-6 | CASSPTYLAEQFF | TGTGCCAGCAGCCCTACTTATCTAGCAGAGCAGTTCTTC
TRBD2 | - | TRBJ2-7 | TRBV19 | CASSNRLADSYEQYF | TGTGCCAGTAGTAACCGACTAGCCGACTCCTACGAGCAGTACTTC
- | once | TRBJ1-1 | TRBV5-4 | CASSLGALNTEAFF | TGTGCCAGCAGCCTGGGGGCGCTAAACACTGAAGCTTTCTTT
TRBD1 | - | TRBJ2-4 | TRBV10-2 | CASDDRGRAKNIQYF | TGCGCCAGCGATGACAGGGGGCGAGCCAAAAACATTCAGTACTTC
TRBD2 | - | TRBJ2-3 | TRBV13 | CASSLSLSGTSGKSDTQYF | TGTGCCAGCAGCCTGAGCCTATCAGGGACTAGCGGGAAGTCGGATACGCAGTATTTT
TRBD2 | - | TRBJ2-5 | TRBV19 | CASSPGLAGGPPETQYF | TGTGCCAGTAGTCCCGGACTAGCGGGGGGCCCACCAGAGACCCAGTACTTC
- | once | TRBJ1-6 | TRBV29-1 | CSVVGQGSSPLHF | TGCAGCGTTGTGGGCCAGGGGTCTTCACCCCTCCACTTT
- | - | TRBJ2-2 | TRBV11-3 | CASSLDLGTGELFF | TGTGCCAGCAGCTTAGACCTGGGGACCGGGGAGCTGTTTTTT
TRBD1 | - | TRBJ2-1 | TRBV30 | CAWTIIGQGGGEQFF | TGTGCCTGGACGATTATAGGACAGGGAGGAGGTGAGCAGTTCTTC
TRBD2 | - | TRBJ2-5 | TRBV11-3 | CASSLGSAGAQYF | TGTGCCAGCAGCTTAGGGAGTGCGGGGGCCCAGTACTTC
TRBD1 | - | TRBJ1-4 | TRBV6-6 | CASSVQGRNEKLFF | TGTGCCAGCAGTGTACAGGGGCGTAATGAAAAACTGTTTTTT
- | - | TRBJ1-3 | TRBV5-4 | CASSSDRVGNTIYF | TGTGCCAGCAGCTCTGACAGAGTCGGAAACACCATATATTTT
- | once | TRBJ2-2 | TRBV7-3 | CASSLSQQATGELFF | TGTGCCAGCAGCTTGTCCCAACAGGCCACCGGGGAGCTGTTTTTT
TRBD2 | - | TRBJ2-7 | TRBV2 | CASSPYGTARGGQYF | TGTGCCAGCAGTCCCTACGGGACTGCCCGGGGGGGGCAGTACTTC
- | once | TRBJ2-6 | TRBV7-3 | CASSLAFGGPPGANVLTF | TGTGCCAGCAGCTTAGCGTTCGGAGGACCCCCTGGGGCCAACGTCCTGACTTTC
- | - | TRBJ2-5 | TRBV6-6 | CASSRDYQETQYF | TGTGCCAGCAGTAGGGACTACCAAGAGACCCAGTACTTC